This T cell receptor beta chain was observed in a study of blood T cell repertoires in COVID-19 (dated by TCRdb to 2020 to 2022). The study in broad terms: Samples from collaborators originated in the United States, Italy and Spain and spanned both the acute and convalescent phases of COVID-19. The prospective study material was composed of cDNA or gDNA derived from T cells, B-cell-depleted T cells, or PBMCs. Subjects who had been exposed to COVID-19, were actively infected with it, or had recovered from it provided the deeply sampled blood TCRbeta repertoires that made up the dataset. The repertoires were released in a freely available public database meant as a resource for research on the immune response to SARS-CoV-2. The samples were drawn from two sources: the first 160 participants of the ongoing ImmuneRACE study, and over 950 subjects contributed by 6 global collaborators. A de-identified subject ID, COVID-19 status, age in years and sex were almost always included in the sample metadata. Where available, HLA class I and class II types were taken from metadata supplied by the sample provider and were not determined by assay-based typing.

The study at large found these results: The quantity of clinical and demographic metadata differed by source and by participant and was supplied without curation.

Its CDR3 holds 16 amino acids, cysteine through phenylalanine. The retained sequence is limited to the CDR3, 48 bases, with the frame set at the first base. CDR1 and CDR2 (KGHSH, LQKENI) derive from the germline V gene. V and J are trimmed by 8 bases and 2 bases, and the gene matches miss 9 bases of the junction. The immunoSEQ Assay, a bias-controlled multiplex PCR, was used to amplify TCRbeta CDR3 regions from genomic DNA. In the source study's methods: Nucleated cell counts per sample were estimated from amplification of reference gene primers within the assay. To quantify the absolute abundance of each unique TCRbeta CDR3 rearrangement, sequence reads were collapsed and filtered. For each sample, productive Simpson clonality was calculated as the square root of Simpson's diversity index across productive rearrangements. Here the immuneACCESS table is served through TCRdb, limited to in-frame sequences with V and J called. Missing clones are a known gap in these copies; in checked studies unresolved V genes cover under half, and the rest lacks a known reason. From that table come the V and J calls and clone size; the DNA was used to work out D and trimming. The sample contains 150,000 to 200,000 clones, roughly 86% of them found a single time. Roughly 3.3% of the sample comes from the top ten.

The collaborating institutions used their own protocols to collect whole blood in K2EDTA tubes. Collaborator samples were shipped for TCRbeta analysis as frozen whole blood, isolated PBMCs, or DNA extracted from either sample type. This clone appeared a single time. The antigen this receptor binds is unknown. Base qualities are not provided; no much larger clone lies one nucleotide away. The rearranged segments are TRBV18 and TRBJ2-3, and 11 junctional nucleotides match TRBD2. The sequence derives from a man aged 65 to 79 with acute or convalescent COVID-19. The sample taken for sequencing was peripheral blood. The sequenced DNA is TGTGCCAGCCCCCAGCTAGCGGGGGGATTCACAGATACGCAGTATTTT. It is translated as CASPQLAGGFTDTQYF. Where the CDR3 stops, the reference TRBV18 and TRBJ2-3 genes take over; the full variable domain is NAGVMQNPRHLVRRRGQEARLRCSPMKGHSHVYWYRQLPEEGLKFMVYLQKENIIDESGMPKERFSAEFPKEGPSILRIQQVVRGDSAAYFCASPQLAGGFTDTQYFGPGTRLTVL.